This T cell receptor (beta chain) derives from a study of blood T cell repertoires in COVID-19. Per the authors' pipeline: Researchers report that nucleated cell counts were estimated from reference gene primer amplification. Assay used: immunoSEQ multiplex PCR; TCRdb lists only in-frame clones, some missing. Clone size and the V and J calls come from that table; the DNA yielded D and trimming. The sample yields about 61,000 clones, around 82% seen once. The CDR3 has 12 amino acids. Per germline, CDR1 MNHEY and CDR2 SVGAGI. V lost 8 bases, J lost 2 bases, and 9 bases lay in between. A few counts support this clone.

This chain links TRBV6-5 with TRBJ1-2; D is undetermined. Sequencing was carried out using peripheral blood. This TCR derives from a man at least 80 years old with active or convalescent COVID-19. CDR3 nucleotide sequence: TGTGCCAGCCGGAGGGAAAACTATGGCTACACCTTC. Encoded protein: CASRRENYGYTF.